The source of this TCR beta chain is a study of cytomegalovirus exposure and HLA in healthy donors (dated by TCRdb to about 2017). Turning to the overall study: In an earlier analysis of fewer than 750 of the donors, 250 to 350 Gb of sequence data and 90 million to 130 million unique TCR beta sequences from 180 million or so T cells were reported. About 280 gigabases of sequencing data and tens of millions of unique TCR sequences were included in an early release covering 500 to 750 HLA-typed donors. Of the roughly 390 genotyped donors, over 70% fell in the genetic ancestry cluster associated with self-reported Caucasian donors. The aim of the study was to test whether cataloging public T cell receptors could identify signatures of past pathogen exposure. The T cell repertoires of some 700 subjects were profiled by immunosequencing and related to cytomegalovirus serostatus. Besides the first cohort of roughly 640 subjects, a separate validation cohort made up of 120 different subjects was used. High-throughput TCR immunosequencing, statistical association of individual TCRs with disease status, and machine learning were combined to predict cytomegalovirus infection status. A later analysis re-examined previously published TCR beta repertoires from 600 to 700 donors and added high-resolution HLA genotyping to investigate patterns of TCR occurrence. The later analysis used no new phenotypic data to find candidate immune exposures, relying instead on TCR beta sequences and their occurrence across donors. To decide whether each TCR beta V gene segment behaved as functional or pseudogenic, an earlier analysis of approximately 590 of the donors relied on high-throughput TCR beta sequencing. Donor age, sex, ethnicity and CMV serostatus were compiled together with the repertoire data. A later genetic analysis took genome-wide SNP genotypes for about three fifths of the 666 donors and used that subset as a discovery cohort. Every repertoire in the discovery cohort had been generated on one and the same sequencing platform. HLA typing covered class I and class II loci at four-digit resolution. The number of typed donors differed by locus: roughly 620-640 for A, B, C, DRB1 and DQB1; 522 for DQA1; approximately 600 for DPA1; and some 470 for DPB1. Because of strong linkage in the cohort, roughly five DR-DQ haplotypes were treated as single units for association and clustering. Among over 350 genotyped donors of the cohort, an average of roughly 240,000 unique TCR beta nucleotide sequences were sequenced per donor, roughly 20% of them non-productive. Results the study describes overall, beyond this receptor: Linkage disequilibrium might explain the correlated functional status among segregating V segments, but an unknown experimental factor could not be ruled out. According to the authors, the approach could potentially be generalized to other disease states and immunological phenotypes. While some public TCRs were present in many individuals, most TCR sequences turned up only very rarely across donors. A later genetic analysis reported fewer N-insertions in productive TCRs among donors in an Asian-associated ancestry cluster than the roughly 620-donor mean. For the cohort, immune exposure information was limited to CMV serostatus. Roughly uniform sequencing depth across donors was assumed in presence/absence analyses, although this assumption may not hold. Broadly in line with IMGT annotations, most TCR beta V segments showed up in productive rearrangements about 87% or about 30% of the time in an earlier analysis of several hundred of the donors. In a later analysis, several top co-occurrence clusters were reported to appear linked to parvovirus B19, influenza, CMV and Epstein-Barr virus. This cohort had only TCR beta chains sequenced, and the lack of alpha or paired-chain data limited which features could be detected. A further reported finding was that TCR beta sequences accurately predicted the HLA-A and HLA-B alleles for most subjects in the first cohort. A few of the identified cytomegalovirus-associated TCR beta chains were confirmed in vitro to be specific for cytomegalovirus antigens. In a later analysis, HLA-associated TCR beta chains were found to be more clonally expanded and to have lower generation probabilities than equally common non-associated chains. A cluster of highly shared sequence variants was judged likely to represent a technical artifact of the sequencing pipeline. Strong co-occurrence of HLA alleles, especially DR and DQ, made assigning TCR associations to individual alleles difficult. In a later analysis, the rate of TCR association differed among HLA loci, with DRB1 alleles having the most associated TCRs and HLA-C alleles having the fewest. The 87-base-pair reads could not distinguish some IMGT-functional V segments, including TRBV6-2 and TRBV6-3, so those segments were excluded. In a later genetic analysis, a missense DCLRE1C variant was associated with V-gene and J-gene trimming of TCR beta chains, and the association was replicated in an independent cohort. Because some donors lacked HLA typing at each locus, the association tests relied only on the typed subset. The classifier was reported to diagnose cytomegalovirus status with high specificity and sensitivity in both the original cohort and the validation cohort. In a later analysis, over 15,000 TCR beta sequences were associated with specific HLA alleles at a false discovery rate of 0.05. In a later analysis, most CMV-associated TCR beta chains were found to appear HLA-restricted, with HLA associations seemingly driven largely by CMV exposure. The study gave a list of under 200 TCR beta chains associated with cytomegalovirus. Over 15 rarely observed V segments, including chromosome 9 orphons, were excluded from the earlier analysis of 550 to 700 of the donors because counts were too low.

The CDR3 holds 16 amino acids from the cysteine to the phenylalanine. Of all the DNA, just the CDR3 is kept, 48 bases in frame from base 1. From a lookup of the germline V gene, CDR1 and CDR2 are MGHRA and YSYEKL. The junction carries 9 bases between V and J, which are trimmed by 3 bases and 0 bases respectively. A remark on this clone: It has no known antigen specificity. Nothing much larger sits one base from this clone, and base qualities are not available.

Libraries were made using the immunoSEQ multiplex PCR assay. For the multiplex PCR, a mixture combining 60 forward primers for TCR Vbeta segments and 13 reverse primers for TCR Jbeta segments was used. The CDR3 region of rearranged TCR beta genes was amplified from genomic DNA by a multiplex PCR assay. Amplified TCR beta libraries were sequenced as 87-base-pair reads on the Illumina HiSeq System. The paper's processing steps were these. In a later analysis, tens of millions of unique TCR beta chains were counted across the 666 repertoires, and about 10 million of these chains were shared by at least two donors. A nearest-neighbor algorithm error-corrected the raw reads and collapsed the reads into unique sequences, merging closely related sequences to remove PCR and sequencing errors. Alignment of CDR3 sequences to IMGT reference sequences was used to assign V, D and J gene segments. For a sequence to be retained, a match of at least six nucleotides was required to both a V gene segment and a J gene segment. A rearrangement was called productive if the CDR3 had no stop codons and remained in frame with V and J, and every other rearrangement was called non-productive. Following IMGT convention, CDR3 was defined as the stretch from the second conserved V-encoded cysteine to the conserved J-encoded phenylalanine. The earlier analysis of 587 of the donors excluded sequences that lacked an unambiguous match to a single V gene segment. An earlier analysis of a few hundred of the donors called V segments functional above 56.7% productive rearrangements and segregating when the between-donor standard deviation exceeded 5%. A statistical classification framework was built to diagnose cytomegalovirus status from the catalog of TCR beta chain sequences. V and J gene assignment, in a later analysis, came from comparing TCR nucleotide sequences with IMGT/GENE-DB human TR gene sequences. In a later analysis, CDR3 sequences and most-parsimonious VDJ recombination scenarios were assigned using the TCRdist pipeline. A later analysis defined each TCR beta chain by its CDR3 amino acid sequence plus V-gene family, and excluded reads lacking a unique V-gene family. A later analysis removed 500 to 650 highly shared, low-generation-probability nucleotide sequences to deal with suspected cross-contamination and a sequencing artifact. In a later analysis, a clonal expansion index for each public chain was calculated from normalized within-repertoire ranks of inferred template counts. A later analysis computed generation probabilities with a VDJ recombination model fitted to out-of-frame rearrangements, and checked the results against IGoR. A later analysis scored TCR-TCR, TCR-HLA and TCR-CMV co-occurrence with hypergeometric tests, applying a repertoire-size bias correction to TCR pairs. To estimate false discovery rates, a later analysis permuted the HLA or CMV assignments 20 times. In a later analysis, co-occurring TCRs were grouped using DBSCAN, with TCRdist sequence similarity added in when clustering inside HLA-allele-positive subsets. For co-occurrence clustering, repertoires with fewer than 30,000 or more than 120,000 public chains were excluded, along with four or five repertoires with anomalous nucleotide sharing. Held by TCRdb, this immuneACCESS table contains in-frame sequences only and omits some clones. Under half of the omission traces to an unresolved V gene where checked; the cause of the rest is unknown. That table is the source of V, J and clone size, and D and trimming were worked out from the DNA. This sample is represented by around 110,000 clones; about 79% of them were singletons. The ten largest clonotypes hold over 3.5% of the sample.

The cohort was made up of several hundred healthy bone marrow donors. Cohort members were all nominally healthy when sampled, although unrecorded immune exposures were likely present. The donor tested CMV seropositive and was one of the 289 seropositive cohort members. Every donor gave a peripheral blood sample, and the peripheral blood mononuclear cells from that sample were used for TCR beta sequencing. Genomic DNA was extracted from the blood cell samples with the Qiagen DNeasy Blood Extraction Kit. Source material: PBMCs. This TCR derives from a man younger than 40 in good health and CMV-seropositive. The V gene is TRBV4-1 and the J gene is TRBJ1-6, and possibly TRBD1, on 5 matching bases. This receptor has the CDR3 CASSQVDSSYNSPLHF. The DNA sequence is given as TGCGCCAGCAGCCAGGTAGACAGCTCCTATAATTCACCCCTCCACTTT.